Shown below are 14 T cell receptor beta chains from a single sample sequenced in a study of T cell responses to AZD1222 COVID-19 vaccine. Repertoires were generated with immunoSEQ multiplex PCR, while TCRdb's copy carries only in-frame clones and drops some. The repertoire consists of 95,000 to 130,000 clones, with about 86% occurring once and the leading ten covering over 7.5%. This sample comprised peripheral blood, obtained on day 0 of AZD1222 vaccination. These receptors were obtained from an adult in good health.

CDR3 region: CASSERTGAYGYTF. For the CDR3, the DNA is TGTGCCAGCAGTGAGAGGACGGGCGCTTATGGCTACACCTTC. This chain connects TRBV2 to TRBJ1-2; D gene uncertain. The CDR3 covers 14 residues. From germline, CDR1 is SNHLY and CDR2 FYNNEI. The V end was cut by 3 bases, the J end by 5 bases, with 13 bases between.

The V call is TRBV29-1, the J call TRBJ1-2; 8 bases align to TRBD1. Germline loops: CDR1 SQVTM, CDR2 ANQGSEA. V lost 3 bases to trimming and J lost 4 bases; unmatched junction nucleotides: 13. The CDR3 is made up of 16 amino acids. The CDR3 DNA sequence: TGCAGCGTTGACGCCGATAGGACAGGGCCCCCCTATGGCTACACCTTC. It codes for CSVDADRTGPPYGYTF.

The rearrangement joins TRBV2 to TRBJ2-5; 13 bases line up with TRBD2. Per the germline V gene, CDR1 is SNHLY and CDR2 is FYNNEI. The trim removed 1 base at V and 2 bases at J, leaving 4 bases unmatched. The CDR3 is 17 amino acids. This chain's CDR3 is CASSEGTSGGPQETQYF. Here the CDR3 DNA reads TGTGCCAGCAGTGAAGGGACTAGCGGGGGTCCACAAGAGACCCAGTACTTC.

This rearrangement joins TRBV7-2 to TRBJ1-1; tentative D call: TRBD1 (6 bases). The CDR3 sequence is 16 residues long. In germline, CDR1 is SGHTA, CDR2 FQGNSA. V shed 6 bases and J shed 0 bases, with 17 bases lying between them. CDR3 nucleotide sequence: TGTGCCAGCAGACACAGGGAAGGGGGGTTGAACACTGAAGCTTTCTTT. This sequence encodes CASRHREGGLNTEAFF.

CDR3 sequence (DNA): TGTGCCAGCAGTTACTCGGAATGGGCGACAAACACTGAAGCTTTCTTT. Translating it yields CASSYSEWATNTEAFF. The J gene is TRBJ1-1, the V gene TRBV6-5; D uncertain. The CDR3 loop spans 16 amino acids. Germline V lookup: CDR1 MNHEY, CDR2 SVGAGI. V lost 0 bases, J lost 2 bases, and 13 bases lay in between.

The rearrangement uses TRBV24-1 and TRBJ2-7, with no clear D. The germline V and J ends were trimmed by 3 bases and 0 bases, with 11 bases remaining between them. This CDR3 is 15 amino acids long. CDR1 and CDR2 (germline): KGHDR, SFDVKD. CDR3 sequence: CATSDPSDPSYEQYF. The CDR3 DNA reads TGTGCCACCAGTGATCCCTCGGACCCCTCCTACGAGCAGTACTTC.

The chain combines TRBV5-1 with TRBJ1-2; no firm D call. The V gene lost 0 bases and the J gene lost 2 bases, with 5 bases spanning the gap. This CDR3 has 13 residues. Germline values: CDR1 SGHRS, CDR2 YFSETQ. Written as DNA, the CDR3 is TGCGCCAGCAGCTTGGACGGGAACTATGGCTACACCTTC. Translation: CASSLDGNYGYTF.

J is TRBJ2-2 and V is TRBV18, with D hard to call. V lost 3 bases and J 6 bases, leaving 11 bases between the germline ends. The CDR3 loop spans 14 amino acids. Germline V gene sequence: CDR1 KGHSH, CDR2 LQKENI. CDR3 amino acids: CASSPRAPAGELFF. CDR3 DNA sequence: TGTGCCAGCTCACCCCGGGCCCCTGCCGGGGAGCTGTTTTTT.

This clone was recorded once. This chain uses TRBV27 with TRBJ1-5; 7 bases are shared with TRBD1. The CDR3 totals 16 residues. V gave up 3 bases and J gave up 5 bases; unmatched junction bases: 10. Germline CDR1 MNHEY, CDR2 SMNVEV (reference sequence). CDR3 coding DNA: TGTGCCAGCAGTTTCCGTAGACAGGGCGGAGATCAGCCCCAGCATTTT. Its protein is CASSFRRQGGDQPQHF.

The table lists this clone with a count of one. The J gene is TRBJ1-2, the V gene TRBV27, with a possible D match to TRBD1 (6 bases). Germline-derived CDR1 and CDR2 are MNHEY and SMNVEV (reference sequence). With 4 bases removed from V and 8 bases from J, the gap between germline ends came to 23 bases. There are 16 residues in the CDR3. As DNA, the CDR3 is TGTGCCAGCAGTTCCACTTGGATAAGGGCAGGGGAGGGCTACACCTTC. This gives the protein CASSSTWIRAGEGYTF.

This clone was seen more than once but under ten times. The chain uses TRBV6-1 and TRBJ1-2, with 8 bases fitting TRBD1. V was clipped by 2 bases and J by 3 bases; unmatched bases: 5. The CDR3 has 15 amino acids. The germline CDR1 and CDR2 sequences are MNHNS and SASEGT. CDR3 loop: CASSEFTGGDYGYTF. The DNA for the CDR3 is TGTGCCAGCAGTGAATTCACAGGGGGGGACTATGGCTACACCTTC.

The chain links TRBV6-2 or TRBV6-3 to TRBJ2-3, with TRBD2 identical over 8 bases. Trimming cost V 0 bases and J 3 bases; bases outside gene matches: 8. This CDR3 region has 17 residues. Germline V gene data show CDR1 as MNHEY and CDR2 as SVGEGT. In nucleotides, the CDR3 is TGTGCCAGCAGTTACTCGTCCGGGAGGGTACTAACAGATACGCAGTATTTT. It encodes CASSYSSGRVLTDTQYF.

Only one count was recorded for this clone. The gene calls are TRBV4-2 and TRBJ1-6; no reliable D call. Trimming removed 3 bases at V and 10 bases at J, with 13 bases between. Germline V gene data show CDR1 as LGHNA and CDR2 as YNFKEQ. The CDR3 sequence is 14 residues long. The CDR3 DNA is TGTGCCAGCAGCCAGGCACAGCTCGAGTCACCCCTCCACTTT. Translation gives CASSQAQLESPLHF.

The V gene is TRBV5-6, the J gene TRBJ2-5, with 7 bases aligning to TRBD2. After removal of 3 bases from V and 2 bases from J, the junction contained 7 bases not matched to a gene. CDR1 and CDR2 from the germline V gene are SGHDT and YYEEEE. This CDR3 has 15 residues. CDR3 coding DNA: TGTGCCAGCAGCTACGGGACTACGGGTCAAGAGACCCAGTACTTC. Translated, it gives CASSYGTTGQETQYF.